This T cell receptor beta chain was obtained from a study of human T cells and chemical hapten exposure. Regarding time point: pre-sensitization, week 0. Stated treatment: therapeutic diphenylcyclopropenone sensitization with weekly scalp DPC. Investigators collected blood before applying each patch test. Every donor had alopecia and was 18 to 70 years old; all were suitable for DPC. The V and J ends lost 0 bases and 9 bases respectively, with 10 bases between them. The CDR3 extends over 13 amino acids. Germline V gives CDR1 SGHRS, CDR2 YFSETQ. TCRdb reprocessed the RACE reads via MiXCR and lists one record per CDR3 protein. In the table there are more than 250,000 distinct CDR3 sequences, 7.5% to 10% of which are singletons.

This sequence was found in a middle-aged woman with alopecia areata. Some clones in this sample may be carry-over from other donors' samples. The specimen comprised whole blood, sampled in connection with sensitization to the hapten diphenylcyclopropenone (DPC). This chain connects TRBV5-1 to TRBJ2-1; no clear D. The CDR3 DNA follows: TGCGCCAGCAGCTTGGGTAGGGTCATTGAGCAGTTCTTC. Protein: CASSLGRVIEQFF.